This TCR beta chain emerged from a study of control samples from healthy donors and cancer patients. This clone was recorded a few times. Germline V gene sequence: CDR1 SGHTA, CDR2 FQGTGA. The trim removed 5 bases at V and 2 bases at J, leaving 5 bases unmatched. This CDR3 spans 15 amino acids. Here immunoSEQ multiplex PCR was the method, and the copy in TCRdb shows in-frame clones only, minus some. This table holds some 150,000 clones, 91% found once. The chain couples TRBV7-3 to TRBJ2-3, with TRBD2 matching over 9 bases. The sample consisted of blood. The clonotype comes from a man aged 18 to 30 in good health. CDR3 protein: CASSGASGTTDTQYF. CDR3 coding DNA: TGTGCCAGCAGCGGCGCTAGCGGGACCACAGATACGCAGTATTTT.